This T cell receptor (beta chain) was captured in a study of T-cell reconstitution after alpha-beta-depleted transplantation in children. In its sample, this clonotype was seen many times. TCRbeta library preparation incorporated unique molecular identifiers. TCRdb reanalysed the PCR reads using MiXCR and keeps one entry per CDR3 protein. The data show some 350,000 distinct CDR3 sequences, 10% seen once. The length of the CDR3 is 20 residues. V was pared by 1 base and J by 0 bases, with 19 bases between. The specimen was PBMCs from the stem cell graft donor, collected from the stem cell graft. This chain connects TRBV12-3 or TRBV12-4 to TRBJ1-6; D not certain. The receptor comes from a human donor who donated a stem cell graft to a child with acute lymphoblastic leukemia. CDR3 residues: CASSLVEHQVLSSYNSPLHF. The CDR3 bases are TGTGCCAGCAGTTTAGTTGAACACCAGGTGCTTAGCTCCTATAATTCACCCCTCCACTTT.